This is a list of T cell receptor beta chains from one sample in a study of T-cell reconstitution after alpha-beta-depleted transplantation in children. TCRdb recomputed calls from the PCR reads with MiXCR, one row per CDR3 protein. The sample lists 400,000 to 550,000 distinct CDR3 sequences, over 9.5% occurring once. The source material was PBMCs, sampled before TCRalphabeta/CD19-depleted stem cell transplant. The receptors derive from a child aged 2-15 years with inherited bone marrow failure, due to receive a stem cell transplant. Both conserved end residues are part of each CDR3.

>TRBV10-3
CAISESSRGTGTRDGGELFF
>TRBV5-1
CASSRTGGGSRTEAFF
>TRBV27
CASSGMGGNNEQFF
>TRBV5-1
CASRDGTSANNEQFF
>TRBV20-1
CSARDHAGGGYNEQFF
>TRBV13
CASSSLAGTYNEQFF
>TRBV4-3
CASSQDRATSTDTQYF
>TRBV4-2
CASSQQTGGAITEAFF
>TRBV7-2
CASSLPGGPSYNEQFF
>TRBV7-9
CASSLESGVAEKLFF
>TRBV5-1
CASSLGRGRDEQYF
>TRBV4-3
CASSQARDNPFYDVPHEQFF
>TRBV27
CASSHSRGSVFDTQYF
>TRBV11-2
CASSLDRLAGGIDTQYF
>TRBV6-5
CASSYEVTSPGEQYF
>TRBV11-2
CAILPRGGLTSTDTQYF
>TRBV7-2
CASSLQGNTGELFF
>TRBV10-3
CAIRDYRGRSLQAEQYF
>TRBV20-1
CSAREQGQRLMQFF
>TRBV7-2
CASKRETSFFYEQYF
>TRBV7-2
CASGLALRVGAYGYTF
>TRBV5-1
CASSSGTPTYNEQFF
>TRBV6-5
CASSHRGTHPKFF
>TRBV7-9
CASSTGQGREKLFF
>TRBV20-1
CSAMSPQGYEQYF
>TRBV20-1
CSATRTSGTPYNEQFF
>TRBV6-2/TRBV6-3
CASRRVLADQPQHF
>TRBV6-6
CASSYSQGTEAFF
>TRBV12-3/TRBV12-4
CASPGPFSGANVLTF
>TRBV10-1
CASSENSGAAYEQYF
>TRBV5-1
CASSLGTKLNEQFF
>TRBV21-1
CASSNGGTLNTEAFF
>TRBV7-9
CASSPTQTYEQYF
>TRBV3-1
CASSQDVEREGHYEQYF
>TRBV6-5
CASSYRGGANEKLFF
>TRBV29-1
CSAGLAGVAGANVLTF
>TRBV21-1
CASSQEGTGGSAKNIQYF
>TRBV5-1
CASSWDEGGNTEAFF
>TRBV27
CASSLPGGGTSNEQFF
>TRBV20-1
CSARDSRREGSEQYF
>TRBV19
CASSIRQGPYNEQFF
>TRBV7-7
CASINRPTLAKNIQYF
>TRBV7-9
CASSQGWSKNTEAFF
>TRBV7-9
CASSLDGGTLFPLHF
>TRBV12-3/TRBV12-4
CASRGQAYEQFF
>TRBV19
CASSLGTPGWGNSNQPQHF
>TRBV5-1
CASSLVGQIYEQYF
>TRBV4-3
CASSQASRPYEQYF
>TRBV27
CASTRQGAGGYTF
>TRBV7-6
CASSSTPSYEQYF
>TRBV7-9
CASSWAPRPNEAFF
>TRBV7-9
CASSLALDIYEQYF
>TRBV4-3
CASSRGGRYPQETQYF
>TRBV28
CASSPPLSGRAGTQYF